These 32 T cell receptor beta chains share one sample of origin, sequenced in a study of post-analysis software for immune sequencing data. Findings of the study overall: Four or five TRBV segments, including TRBV5-6, TRBV5-1 and TRBV20-1, were more frequent in patients than controls.

Their target antigens are unknown. Sequencing libraries made from TCR beta cDNA carried unique molecular identifiers. In TCRdb, the PCR reads were re-called with MiXCR into one record per CDR3 protein. The repertoire holds around 400,000 distinct CDR3 sequences, with approximately 33% as singletons. Material: blood. The receptor set was obtained from a girl aged 10 to 17 with multiple sclerosis.

The chain links TRBV7-2 to TRBJ1-4; D gene unclear. This CDR3 spans 16 amino acids. With 5 bases removed from V and 7 bases from J, the gap between germline ends came to 20 bases. Germline CDR1 reads SGHTA; CDR2 reads FQGNSA. In nucleotides, the CDR3 is TGTGCCAGCAGCCTCACACCTCTCCCTGCGGGTGAAAAACTGTTTTTT. Translation: CASSLTPLPAGEKLFF.

The chain employs TRBV21-1 and TRBJ2-7. TRBV21-1 is annotated as a pseudogene. The CDR3 is 14 amino acids. CDR3 in amino acids: CASSDGSGSYEQYF. DNA for the CDR3: TGTGCCAGCAGCGATGGATCTGGGTCCTACGAGCAGTACTTC.

The chain employs TRBV12-3 or TRBV12-4 and TRBJ2-7; TRBD1 aligns across 9 bases. TRBJ2-5 matches the DNA end more closely, so the J call is doubtful. This CDR3 is 13 amino acids long. This CDR3 is CASLGQGRETQYF. The CDR3 nucleotides are TGTGCCAGCCTGGGACAGGGTCGGGAGACCCAGTACTTC.

The sample holds a few counts of this clonotype. The gene calls are TRBV12-3 or TRBV12-4 and TRBJ2-5; D might be TRBD1 (6 bases). Trimming removed 6 bases at V and 2 bases at J, with 10 bases between. The CDR3 spans 13 residues. The CDR3 is CASRFGQQETQYF. DNA of the CDR3: TGTGCCAGCAGGTTCGGACAGCAAGAGACCCAGTACTTC.

The rearrangement joins TRBV3-1 to TRBJ2-6, with D unclear. Germline assignment: CDR1 LGHDT and CDR2 YNNKEL (reference sequence). The CDR3 loop spans 19 amino acids. The V and J ends lost 1 base and 0 bases respectively, with 16 bases between them. The CDR3 DNA sequence: TGTGCCAGCAGCCAAGTCCGCCGGGCCTTCGGCTCTGGGGCCAACGTCCTGACTTTC. This codes for CASSQVRRAFGSGANVLTF.

Worth noting for this clonotype: This may be a read error, as it is one base from a much larger clone. The chain links TRBV6-5 to TRBJ1-1; 9 nucleotides line up with TRBD1. Germline lookup yields CDR1 MNHEY and CDR2 SVGAGI. This CDR3 region has 15 residues. The chain's CDR3 is CAGSTGTGSGTEAFF. CDR3 nucleotides: TGTGCCGGCAGTACTGGGACAGGGTCAGGTACTGAAGCTTTCTTT.

This chain connects TRBV11-2 to TRBJ1-2; no reliable D call. V gave up 3 bases and J gave up 8 bases, with 10 bases separating them. Germline-derived CDR1 and CDR2 are SGHAT and FQNNGV. The CDR3 consists of 12 residues. This CDR3 reads CASSFRTSGYTF. Written as DNA, the CDR3 is TGTGCCAGCAGCTTCCGGACGAGCGGCTACACCTTC.

V usage is TRBV10-3 and J usage is TRBJ1-5; no clear D. Germline CDR1 ENHRY, CDR2 SYGVKD. Trimming shortened V by 4 bases and J by 0 bases, and 10 bases separated the two germline ends. The CDR3 sequence is 15 residues long. In nucleotides, the CDR3 is TGTGCCATCAGTGGCCCCGACAATAGCAATCAGCCCCAGCATTTT. This translates into CAISGPDNSNQPQHF.

This clonotype was seen once. The CDR3 does not close with the conserved phenylalanine or tryptophan, likely indicating a read error. The chain employs TRBV14 and TRBJ2-1; D gene ambiguous. Germline CDR1 is SGHDN and CDR2 is FVKESK. V was shortened by 4 bases and J by 0 bases, with 10 bases between the two germline ends. This CDR3 contains 15 residues. The CDR3 here is CASSPMAFSYNEQFV. The CDR3 region has the DNA TGTGCCAGCAGCCCTATGGCATTCTCCTACAATGAGCAGTTCGTC.

This chain links TRBV20-1 with TRBJ1-1, with TRBD1 matching 9 bases. V gave up 3 bases and J gave up 6 bases; unmatched junction bases: 8. The length of the CDR3 is 14 residues. CDR1 is DFQATT, CDR2 SNEGSKA, per germline (reference sequence). DNA for the CDR3: TGCAGTGCTAGGTACACCGGGACAGGGCCTGAAGCTTTCTTT. It encodes CSARYTGTGPEAFF.

The genes are TRBV30 and TRBJ1-1; D is possibly TRBD1 (5 bases). V was cut by 2 bases and J by 4 bases, with 17 bases left in between. The V gene's germline CDR1 is GTSNPN and CDR2 SVGIG (reference sequence). The CDR3 is 15 amino acids. CDR3 bases: TGTGCCTGGAGTCGGTGGCCCCAGGGTCCCACTGAAGCTTTCTTT. Amino acid sequence: CAWSRWPQGPTEAFF.

This clonotype was detected many times. The gene calls are TRBV29-1 and TRBJ1-4; a weak D match, TRBD1 (6 bases). The CDR3 sequence is 13 residues long. Germline assignment: CDR1 SQVTM and CDR2 ANQGSEA. V was pared by 3 bases and J by 7 bases, with 12 bases between. CDR3 DNA: TGCAGCGTTGACCCAGGGGAAGGTGAAAAACTGTTTTTT. Translation gives CSVDPGEGEKLFF.

V usage is TRBV29-1 and J usage is TRBJ2-7, with 7 bases that match TRBD1. Germline CDR1 reads SQVTM; CDR2 reads ANQGSEA. This CDR3 spans 14 amino acids. J was trimmed by 3 bases and V by 7 bases; bases with no gene match: 12. CDR3 DNA: TGCAGCGCCCGGGCCGGGACAGTAGACTACGAGCAGTACTTC. This translates into CSARAGTVDYEQYF.

This chain uses TRBV19 with TRBJ2-7; 9 bases are shared with TRBD1. Germline-derived CDR1 and CDR2 are LNHDA and SQIVND (reference sequence). The CDR3 is 14 residues long. The V segment lost 7 bases and the J segment 3 bases; nucleotides outside the gene matches: 7. The CDR3: CASKPRGQGYEQYF. The CDR3 nucleotides read TGTGCCAGTAAACCAAGGGGACAGGGCTACGAGCAGTACTTC.

This clonotype showed up just a few times. The chain employs TRBV12-3 or TRBV12-4 and TRBJ2-5, with 8 nucleotides matching TRBD2. The closer fit of TRBJ2-7 to the DNA end suggests the J call may be wrong. This CDR3 is built from 13 residues. DNA of the CDR3: TGTGCCAGCAGTTTATTAGCGGGGACCGAGCAGTACTTC. Residues: CASSLLAGTEQYF.

This clonotype was detected a few times. The chain employs TRBV7-9 and TRBJ1-4; possibly TRBD1 for D (5 bases). The CDR3 is made up of 15 amino acids. The ends were cut back, 5 bases at V and 5 bases at J, with 15 bases in the middle. Germline V gene lookup returns CDR1 SEHNR and CDR2 FQNEAQ (reference sequence). The chain's CDR3 is CASSPPLGGNEKLFF. CDR3 nucleotide sequence: TGTGCCAGCAGCCCGCCCTTGGGGGGAAATGAAAAACTGTTTTTT.

This clonotype appeared a few times. The chain couples TRBV29-1 to TRBJ2-5; tentatively, D is TRBD1 (5 bases). Per germline, CDR1 SQVTM and CDR2 ANQGSEA. There are 11 residues in the CDR3. V lost 4 bases and J 5 bases, leaving 8 bases between the germline ends. The CDR3 reads CSVVWGETQYF. The CDR3, as DNA: TGCAGCGTTGTATGGGGCGAGACCCAGTACTTC.

On this clonotype itself: A much larger clone lies one base from this, so it may be a read error. The chain combines TRBV12-3 or TRBV12-4 with TRBJ2-7; D gene ambiguous. The CDR3 length is 14 residues. Deletions cut 6 bases from V and 2 bases from J, with 14 bases between. The CDR3 nucleotides read TGTGCCAGCAGCCCGAACGGCGCCCCCTACGAGCAGTACTTC. This gives the protein CASSPNGAPYEQYF.

The chain joins TRBV20-1 to TRBJ2-3; 7 bases match TRBD1. The CDR3 has 16 amino acids. The germline V gene encodes CDR1 DFQATT and CDR2 SNEGSKA (reference sequence). Germline trimming cut 0 bases from V and 5 bases from J; bases unmatched to any gene: 11. CDR3 sequence reads: CSARDMRQGVGDTQYF. CDR3 DNA sequence: TGCAGTGCTAGAGATATGAGACAGGGTGTAGGAGATACGCAGTATTTT.

The V gene is TRBV2, the J gene TRBJ2-7, with D hard to call. The V gene lost 8 bases and the J gene lost 0 bases, with 5 bases spanning the gap. Germline CDR1 is SNHLY and CDR2 is FYNNEI. The CDR3 consists of 11 residues. CDR3 nucleotide sequence: TGTGCCAGCGACTCCTCCTACGAGCAGTACTTC. It encodes CASDSSYEQYF.

The rearrangement uses TRBV7-9 and TRBJ2-4; D is undetermined. The last part of the DNA fits TRBJ2-7 better; the J call may be wrong. In germline, CDR1 is SEHNR, CDR2 FQNEAQ (reference sequence). The CDR3 has 15 amino acids. The CDR3 DNA follows: TGTGCCAGCAGCTCGCCATCTCAGACGGTTTACGAGCAGTACTTC. It specifies CASSSPSQTVYEQYF.

V gene TRBV30 combines with J gene TRBJ2-5; no clear D. The CDR3 consists of 13 residues. The germline V and J ends were trimmed by 5 bases and 5 bases, with 15 bases remaining between them. The V gene's germline CDR1 is GTSNPN and CDR2 SVGIG (reference sequence). The CDR3 coding sequence is TGTGCCTGGTCCTACACGGGCAGGGAGACCCAGTACTTC. It yields the protein CAWSYTGRETQYF.

This chain links TRBV6-5 with TRBJ2-2; a weak D match, TRBD2 (6 bases). The V gene's germline CDR1 is MNHEY and CDR2 SVGAGI. CDR3 size: 14 residues. Trimming pared 6 bases from V and 3 bases from J, leaving 11 bases between. Written as DNA, the CDR3 is TGTGCCAGCAGGGGGGGTCTATACACCGGGGAGCTGTTTTTT. It is translated as CASRGGLYTGELFF.

V gene TRBV5-6 combines with J gene TRBJ2-1; no firm D call. From germline, CDR1 is SGHDT and CDR2 YYEEEE. V was clipped by 4 bases and J by 8 bases, with 10 bases between them. The CDR3 contains 12 residues. The CDR3 spells CASSLLVYEQFF. Written as DNA, the CDR3 is TGTGCCAGCAGCCTGCTCGTGTATGAGCAGTTCTTC.

The chain is built from TRBV14 and TRBJ1-2, with 9 bases lining up with TRBD1. This CDR3 comprises 13 residues. With V trimmed by 3 bases and J by 10 bases, 6 bases remained unmatched. Germline CDR1 is SGHDN and CDR2 is FVKESK. The CDR3 DNA follows: TGTGCCAGCAGCCAGTTTACAGGGGGCAACTACACCTTC. Protein product: CASSQFTGGNYTF.

The chain employs TRBV27 and TRBJ2-1; weak D call: TRBD1 (5 bases). The V end lost 0 bases, the J end lost 8 bases, and 20 bases lay between the germline ends. CDR1 MNHEY and CDR2 SMNVEV come from the germline V gene (reference sequence). The CDR3 spans 17 residues. Here the CDR3 reads CASSLSSGLILQDEQFF. CDR3 sequence (DNA): TGTGCCAGCAGTTTATCTTCAGGCCTAATCCTACAGGATGAGCAGTTCTTC.

The CDR3 is CASSLDKQETQYF. The CDR3 bases are TGCGCCAGCAGCTTGGACAAACAAGAGACCCAGTACTTC. The gene calls are TRBV5-1 and TRBJ2-5; D remains ambiguous. Germline V gives CDR1 SGHRS, CDR2 YFSETQ. Trimming took off 0 bases at V and 2 bases at J, with 5 bases between the two ends. The CDR3 covers 13 residues.

The chain has TRBV5-1 and TRBJ2-2; D perhaps matches TRBD2 (6 bases). The CDR3 runs to 16 residues. Trimming took 4 bases from V and 0 from J, leaving 13 bases between them. Germline-derived CDR1 and CDR2 are SGHRS and YFSETQ. The CDR3 nucleotides read TGCGCCAGCAGCCCGGGGACTTCCGCGAACACCGGGGAGCTGTTTTTT. It is translated as CASSPGTSANTGELFF.

There are a few counts of this clonotype. The gene calls are TRBV9 and TRBJ1-1; D is possibly TRBD1 (6 bases). This CDR3 is 16 amino acids long. Germline values: CDR1 SGDLS, CDR2 YYNGEE. Trimming took 0 bases from V and 2 from J, leaving 14 bases between them. CDR3 bases: TGTGCCAGCAGCGTAGGCACCGCAGGGGCAAACACTGAAGCTTTCTTT. It specifies CASSVGTAGANTEAFF. Complete variable domain (other parts from reference TRBV9 and TRBJ1-1): DSGVTQTPKHLITATGQRVTLRCSPRSGDLSVYWYQQSLDQGLQFLIQYYNGEERAKGNILERFSAQQFPDLHSELNLSSLELGDSALYFCASSVGTAGANTEAFFGQGTRLTVV.

Details on this clonotype: At one boundary the junction diverges from the germline segment, which might be a read error. This chain links TRBV15 with TRBJ1-1; 7 nucleotides align to TRBD1. This CDR3 has 19 residues. Looked up from germline, CDR1 is LNHNV and CDR2 is YYDKDF (reference sequence). The CDR3 bases are TGTGCCATCAGCAGACCACCGGGACAGCACCTCTTTATGAACACTGAAGCTTTCTTT. Its protein product is CAISRPPGQHLFMNTEAFF.

This clonotype was found a few times. This sequence joins TRBV20-1 and TRBJ1-1, with a weak D call TRBD1 (6 bases). Germline assignment: CDR1 DFQATT and CDR2 SNEGSKA (reference sequence). This CDR3 region has 15 residues. V was pared by 0 bases and J by 1 base, with 12 bases between. CDR3 residues: CSARDLDSPNTEAFF. CDR3 bases: TGCAGTGCTAGAGATCTGGACAGTCCGAACACTGAAGCTTTCTTT.

The gene calls are TRBV6-2 or TRBV6-3 and TRBJ2-7; 11 nucleotides agree with TRBD2. CDR3 length equals 15 residues. Unmatched junction bases numbered 6, after V lost 4 bases and J lost 4 bases. The germline CDR1 and CDR2 sequences are MNHEY and SVGEGT. The CDR3 is CASSSTSGVSYEQYF. CDR3 nucleotides: TGTGCCAGCAGTTCGACTAGCGGGGTTTCTTACGAGCAGTACTTC.